These 26 T cell receptor beta chains share one sample of origin, sequenced in a study of regulatory T cells in long-lasting Graves disease. According to the study, TCR beta libraries were built with iRepertoire HTBI primers and CDR3-region Arm-PCR. TCRdb recomputed calls from the multiplex PCR reads with MiXCR, one row per CDR3 protein. The table has about half a million distinct CDR3 sequences, approximately 12% seen once. The time point is: newly diagnosed GD, antithyroid drugs for less than 3 months. Following extraction of RNA from PBMCs, that RNA was used to make the TCR library. These data were also filed under a second study, of T cells in Graves' hyperthyroidism and ophthalmopathy.

The sequences come from peripheral blood mononuclear cells (PBMCs), collected at new diagnosis, from a patient treated with antithyroid drugs. Receptors were obtained from a woman aged 30 to 39 with Graves disease.

This clonotype was picked up a small number of times. V gene TRBV20-1 combines with J gene TRBJ2-7; 9 bases are a match to TRBD2. CDR3 length: 14 amino acids. The V and J ends lost 3 bases and 5 bases, in that order; junction bases with no gene match: 8. In germline, CDR1 is DFQATT, CDR2 SNEGSKA (reference sequence). The CDR3 DNA sequence: TGCAGTGCTAGGAGAGCGGGAGGTCCAAACGAGCAGTACTTC. Protein product: CSARRAGGPNEQYF.

V gene TRBV18 combines with J gene TRBJ1-5, with D possibly matching TRBD1 (6 bases). This CDR3 has 16 residues. Germline CDR1 and CDR2: KGHSH and LQKENI. V dropped 4 bases and J dropped 2 bases, with 15 bases sitting between them. CDR3 in amino acids: CASSHNSGVGNQPQHF. For the CDR3, the DNA is TGTGCCAGCTCACATAACTCAGGGGTTGGCAATCAGCCCCAGCATTTT.

This clonotype has ten or more counts. The rearrangement joins TRBV20-1 to TRBJ2-3; D gene ambiguous. There are 13 residues in the CDR3. With 4 bases removed from V and 0 bases from J, the gap between germline ends came to 8 bases. Germline values: CDR1 DFQATT, CDR2 SNEGSKA (reference sequence). The CDR3 DNA follows: TGCAGTGCTATTTTCTTTAGCACAGATACGCAGTATTTT. It yields the protein CSAIFFSTDTQYF.

This clonotype was found many times. The chain links TRBV7-2 to TRBJ1-2, with D perhaps matching TRBD1 (6 bases). The CDR3 sequence is 13 residues long. Deletions cut 5 bases from V and 4 bases from J, with 11 bases between. The germline CDR1 and CDR2 sequences are SGHTA and FQGNSA. CDR3 amino acids: CASSPGHPYGYTF. The CDR3 DNA follows: TGTGCCAGCAGCCCGGGACACCCCTATGGCTACACCTTC. Using reference TRBV7-2 and TRBJ1-2 for the parts outside the CDR3, the full variable domain is GAGVSQSPSNKVTEKGKDVELRCDPISGHTALYWYRQSLGQGLEFLIYFQGNSAPDKSGLPSDRFSAERTGGSVSTLTIQRTQQEDSAVYLCASSPGHPYGYTFGSGTRLTVV.

This clonotype has a count of ten or more. The V gene is TRBV27, the J gene TRBJ2-3; D may be TRBD1 (5 bases). From germline, CDR1 is MNHEY and CDR2 SMNVEV (reference sequence). V shed 2 bases and J shed 5 bases, with 14 bases lying between them. The CDR3 runs 15 residues. CDR3 DNA: TGTGCCAGCAGTTTACCAGGACATCCACAAGATACGCAGTATTTT. Translating gives CASSLPGHPQDTQYF.

This clonotype appeared many times. The chain is built from TRBV6-2 or TRBV6-3 and TRBJ1-6, with D maybe TRBD1 (5 bases). This CDR3 is built from 17 residues. The germline gives CDR1 MNHEY, CDR2 SVGEGT. Trimming left V 8 bases short and J 0 bases short, with 17 bases between. The CDR3 sequence is CASAEQQASSYNSPLHF. The CDR3 DNA sequence: TGTGCCAGCGCGGAGCAACAGGCGAGCTCCTATAATTCACCCCTCCACTTT.

This clonotype has a count of ten or more. V is TRBV2 and J is TRBJ2-5; D ambiguous. The germline gives CDR1 SNHLY, CDR2 FYNNEI. The CDR3 contains 13 residues. The V end lost 3 bases, the J end lost 0 bases, and 5 bases lay between the germline ends. The CDR3 region has the DNA TGTGCCAGCAGTGAGATAAACCAAGAGACCCAGTACTTC. Translation: CASSEINQETQYF.

Worth noting for this clonotype: It may be a read error: a sequence one base away is much more abundant. Likely a read error: the CDR3 ends without its conserved phenylalanine or tryptophan. The CDR3 coding sequence is TGTGCCAGCAGTTATTCGTTGGGGACCCCACACAATGAGCAGTTCCTC. Translating it yields CASSYSLGTPHNEQFL. The V call is TRBV6-5, the J call TRBJ2-1; D may match TRBD1 or TRBD2 (5 bases each). Per the germline V gene, CDR1 is MNHEY and CDR2 is SVGAGI. Between the trimmed V and J ends, which lost 3 bases and 5 bases, there was a span of 17 bases. The CDR3 spans 16 residues.

This clonotype was detected many times. CDR3 in DNA: TGTGCCAGCAGTTTGGCAGAGGGCACTGAAGCTTTCTTT. Its protein is CASSLAEGTEAFF. The chain joins TRBV12-3 or TRBV12-4 to TRBJ1-1; no clear D gene. The V end lost 3 bases, the J end lost 4 bases, and 9 bases lay between the germline ends. The CDR3 length is 13 residues.

This sequence joins TRBV20-1 and TRBJ2-2, with 8 bases fitting TRBD2. The length of the CDR3 is 14 residues. Per germline, CDR1 DFQATT and CDR2 SNEGSKA (reference sequence). The J segment lost 6 bases and the V segment lost 6 bases, leaving 9 bases of the junction unmatched. CDR3 DNA sequence: TGCAGTGCGGGGAGCGGGAGCGGAGCCGGGGAGCTGTTTTTT. It codes for CSAGSGSGAGELFF.

This clonotype was detected only a few times. This chain links TRBV5-1 with TRBJ2-7; no definite D call. CDR3 length equals 15 residues. Deletions cut 2 bases from V and 2 bases from J, with 14 bases between. Germline V CDR1 and CDR2: SGHRS, YFSETQ. The CDR3, as DNA: TGCGCCAGCAGCTTCGGTCCAGCTGCCACCTACGAGCAGTACTTC. The encoded protein is CASSFGPAATYEQYF.

Many counts were recorded for this clonotype. The genes are TRBV29-1 and TRBJ2-1, with D tentatively TRBD1 (6 bases). Germline CDR1 is SQVTM and CDR2 is ANQGSEA. Deletions cut 7 bases from V and 7 bases from J, with 8 bases between. The CDR3 has 10 residues. For the CDR3, the DNA is TGCAGCGGGACAGTAAATGAGCAGTTCTTC. It yields the protein CSGTVNEQFF.

This clonotype has only a few counts. At one end the junction does not follow the germline gene, possibly because of a read error. V gene TRBV7-8 combines with J gene TRBJ1-1; D not certain. Germline CDR1 and CDR2: SGHVS and FQNEAQ. CDR3 length equals 15 residues. The CDR3 spells CASSLVRAGNAEAFF. For the CDR3, the DNA is TGTGCCAGCAGCTTAGTCCGAGCGGGGAACGCTGAAGCTTTCTTT. The variable domain in full, with the rest retrieved from reference TRBV7-8 and TRBJ1-1, is GAGVSQSPRYKVAKRGQDVALRCDPISGHVSLFWYQQALGQGPEFLTYFQNEAQLDKSGLPSDRFFAERPEGSVSTLKIQRTQQEDSAVYLCASSLVRAGNAEAFFGQGTRLTVV.

V usage is TRBV20-1 and J usage is TRBJ2-1, with 8 positions matching TRBD2. CDR1 and CDR2 from the germline V gene are DFQATT and SNEGSKA (reference sequence). The junction had 13 bases not matched to a gene; V was cut back by 0 bases and J by 6 bases. The CDR3 is 17 amino acids. The CDR3 sequence is CSAREPSGFHPPNEQFF. Written as DNA, the CDR3 is TGCAGTGCTAGAGAGCCTAGCGGGTTTCACCCCCCCAATGAGCAGTTCTTC.

In DNA, the CDR3 is TGTGCCAGCAGCTTAGGGGGGAGTTCACCCCTCTACGAGCAGTACTTC. Amino acids: CASSLGGSSPLYEQYF. The chain is built from TRBV13 and TRBJ2-7, with D perhaps matching TRBD2 (5 bases). The germline CDR1 and CDR2 sequences are PRHDT and FYEKMQ (reference sequence). The length of the CDR3 is 16 residues. Trimming pared 0 bases from V and 3 bases from J, leaving 15 bases between.

This clonotype was observed at least ten times. The rearrangement joins TRBV7-2 to TRBJ2-7, with 8 bases that match TRBD2. Germline CDR1 reads SGHTA; CDR2 reads FQGNSA. This CDR3 spans 14 amino acids. The V and J ends lost 4 bases and 6 bases, in that order; junction bases with no gene match: 8. This CDR3 reads CASSSRGGPLEQYF. CDR3 DNA sequence: TGTGCCAGCAGCTCCCGGGGGGGGCCCCTCGAGCAGTACTTC.

This clonotype was recorded at least ten times. The chain carries TRBV2 and TRBJ1-4; D perhaps matches TRBD1 (6 bases). Germline CDR1 SNHLY, CDR2 FYNNEI. V was cut by 7 bases and J by 7 bases, with 16 bases left in between. This CDR3 is built from 14 residues. CDR3 in amino acids: CASTERAGAEKLFF. CDR3 DNA sequence: TGTGCCAGCACTGAGAGGGCAGGGGCTGAAAAACTGTTTTTT.

This clonotype was counted many times. The rearrangement uses TRBV11-2 and TRBJ1-4; tentatively, D is TRBD1 (6 bases). Germline V gives CDR1 SGHAT, CDR2 FQNNGV. The CDR3 runs to 16 residues. The V end lost 5 bases, the J end lost 7 bases, and 20 bases lay between the germline ends. CDR3 loop: CASSPTGGHLSEKLFF. As DNA, the CDR3 is TGTGCCAGCAGCCCCACCGGGGGACACCTTAGTGAAAAACTGTTTTTT.

This clonotype has a count of ten or more. The chain joins TRBV7-2 to TRBJ2-2; 10 nucleotides align to TRBD2. V shed 7 bases and J 3 bases; nucleotides not matched to a gene: 2. The germline V gene has CDR1 SGHTA and CDR2 FQGNSA. The CDR3 spans 14 residues. The DNA for the CDR3 is TGTGCCAGCAACAGCGGGAGGGACACCGGGGAGCTGTTTTTT. Protein: CASNSGRDTGELFF.

In this sample, this clonotype turned up many times. The J gene is TRBJ1-2, the V gene TRBV4-3; D is uncertain. Germline-derived CDR1 and CDR2 are LGHNA and YSLEER. There are 18 residues in the CDR3. Deletions cut 1 base from V and 8 bases from J, with 26 bases between. The CDR3 DNA reads TGCGCCAGCAGCCAAGCTAACTCCATCCGAGGGCCGGCCGCGGGCTACACCTTC. Its translation is CASSQANSIRGPAAGYTF.

This clonotype showed up many times. The genes are TRBV13 and TRBJ1-1; 8 bases are a match to TRBD1. CDR3 length equals 14 residues. Germline V gene data show CDR1 as PRHDT and CDR2 as FYEKMQ (reference sequence). Trimming cost V 7 bases and J 3 bases; bases outside gene matches: 7. CDR3 region: CASKTRGRDTEAFF. The CDR3 region has the DNA TGTGCCAGCAAGACCAGGGGGCGGGACACTGAAGCTTTCTTT.

This clonotype was observed at least ten times. The CDR3 is CASNHPGHLYGYTF. The CDR3 DNA reads as TGTGCCTCGAATCACCCGGGACATCTCTATGGCTACACCTTC. The chain recombines TRBV19 with TRBJ1-2, with D tentatively TRBD1 (6 bases). The CDR3 contains 14 residues. Germline V gene lookup returns CDR1 LNHDA and CDR2 SQIVND (reference sequence). V was pared by 11 bases and J by 4 bases, with 20 bases between. The complete variable domain, with remaining parts taken from reference TRBV19 and TRBJ1-2, reads DGGITQSPKYLFRKEGQNVTLSCEQNLNHDAMYWYRQDPGQGLRLIYYSQIVNDFQKGDIAEGYSVSREKKESFPLTVTSAQKNPTAFYLCASNHPGHLYGYTFGSGTRLTVV.

This rearrangement joins TRBV3-1 to TRBJ2-4; D is perhaps TRBD1 (5 bases). The V end was cut by 4 bases, the J end by 3 bases, with 10 bases between. CDR3 size: 14 residues. The germline V gene encodes CDR1 LGHDT and CDR2 YNNKEL (reference sequence). The CDR3 DNA follows: TGTGCCAGCAGCCTTCAGGGTAGCAAAAACATTCAGTACTTC. The encoded protein is CASSLQGSKNIQYF.

The chain carries TRBV3-1 and TRBJ2-1, with 8 bases fitting TRBD2. The germline gives CDR1 LGHDT, CDR2 YNNKEL (reference sequence). The ends lost 2 bases at V and 9 bases at J; junction bases unmatched: 15. The CDR3 covers 17 residues. CDR3 loop: CASSQKLMGLERREQFF. CDR3 in DNA: TGTGCCAGCAGCCAAAAGCTAATGGGACTAGAACGTCGTGAGCAGTTCTTC.

This clonotype has only a few counts. The V call is TRBV10-3, the J call TRBJ2-4; tentatively, D is TRBD1 or TRBD2 (5 bases each). The CDR3 is made up of 19 amino acids. The V gene's germline CDR1 is ENHRY and CDR2 SYGVKD. V shed 3 bases and J shed 1 base, with 22 bases lying between them. In nucleotides, the CDR3 is TGTGCCATCAGTGACGGGCCAGACGCCCAATGGGACGCCAAAAACATTCAGTACTTC. Translating it yields CAISDGPDAQWDAKNIQYF.

This chain joins TRBV6-1 and TRBJ2-2, with D hard to call. CDR1 is MNHNS, CDR2 SASEGT, per germline. The length of the CDR3 is 15 residues. V lost 5 bases, J lost 0 bases, and 10 bases lay in between. Written as DNA, the CDR3 is TGTGCCAGCAGTCACCTAGGCGCGAACACCGGGGAGCTGTTTTTT. Translating it yields CASSHLGANTGELFF.